These T cell receptor beta chains were read from a single sample in a study of T cell repertoires in cytomegalovirus infection. One entry per CDR3 protein, called by TCRdb with MiXCR from the reads. The table has about 78,000 distinct CDR3 sequences, about 37% seen once. These receptors' antigens are unknown. This sample comprised CD8+ T cells from cultured PBMCs, obtained from culture after CMV antigen stimulation. The receptors derive from a human donor in good health (CMV status not recorded). Some clones in this sample may be carry-over from other donors' samples. Both conserved end residues are part of each CDR3. The D gene is left open where the match is weak. The size field is filled for only some rows; it gives once, few, many or a size class.

v_call	d_call	clone_size	j_call	cdr3_aa	cdr3_nt
TRBV4-3	TRBD1	-	TRBJ1-6	CASSQASVQGAGGSPLHF	TGCGCCAGCAGCCAAGCAAGTGTACAGGGGGCAGGGGGTTCACCCCTCCACTTT
TRBV7-8	TRBD1	few	TRBJ1-2	CASSLVGTGTYGYTF	TGTGCCAGCAGCTTAGTAGGGACAGGGACGTATGGCTACACCTTC
TRBV9	-	few	TRBJ2-2	CASSGRSRSAGELFF	TGTGCCAGCAGCGGAAGGAGCCGGTCGGCCGGGGAGCTGTTTTTT
TRBV7-6	-	-	TRBJ1-1	CASSLVFGNTEAFF	TGTGCCAGCAGCTTAGTTTTTGGGAACACTGAAGCTTTCTTT
TRBV27	-	-	TRBJ2-7	CASSLITNRGPYEQYF	TGTGCCAGCAGTTTAATAACAAACCGGGGCCCCTACGAGCAGTACTTC
TRBV6-6	TRBD1	-	TRBJ2-7	CASSEDRNYEQYF	TGTGCCAGCAGTGAGGACAGGAACTACGAGCAGTACTTC
TRBV28	-	-	TRBJ1-5	CASFRVTDSNQPQHF	TGTGCCAGTTTCAGGGTTACTGATAGCAATCAGCCCCAGCATTTT
TRBV6-2/TRBV6-3	-	-	TRBJ2-7	CASSQGVYEQYF	TGTGCCAGCAGCCAGGGTGTCTACGAGCAGTACTTC
TRBV4-1	-	-	TRBJ2-3	CASSQAAVSSDTQYF	TGCGCCAGCAGCCAAGCGGCGGTTTCGTCTGATACGCAGTATTTT
TRBV29-1	TRBD1	-	TRBJ2-7	CSVVRDRPTYEQYF	TGCAGCGTGGTCAGGGACAGACCTACCTACGAGCAGTACTTC
TRBV7-6	-	few	TRBJ1-1	CASSVRDTYTEAFF	TGTGCCAGCAGCGTCCGGGACACTTACACTGAAGCTTTCTTT
TRBV13	-	-	TRBJ2-5	CASSKRVVSRETQYF	TGTGCCAGCAGCAAAAGGGTTGTGAGCCGAGAGACCCAGTACTTC
TRBV7-2	-	few	TRBJ2-5	CASSLGWQRLRETQYF	TGTGCCAGCAGCTTAGGATGGCAGCGATTAAGGGAGACCCAGTACTTC
TRBV2	-	few	TRBJ2-7	CASKPPASYEQYF	TGTGCCAGCAAACCGCCAGCCTCCTACGAGCAGTACTTC
TRBV4-1	-	-	TRBJ1-3	CASSQGPDTIYF	TGCGCCAGCAGCCAAGGTCCCGACACCATATATTTT
TRBV7-8	TRBD1	-	TRBJ1-2	CASSHGQGDYGYTF	TGTGCCAGCAGTCACGGACAGGGAGACTATGGCTACACCTTC
TRBV12-5	TRBD1	few	TRBJ2-5	CASGLPASGQGKWGETQYF	TGTGCTAGTGGTTTGCCCGCATCGGGACAGGGCAAGTGGGGTGAGACCCAGTACTTC
TRBV7-6	-	few	TRBJ1-1	CASSHRANTEAFF	TGTGCCAGCAGCCACCGGGCAAACACTGAAGCTTTCTTT
TRBV7-6	TRBD2	few	TRBJ2-1	CASSAWGGNEQFF	TGTGCCAGCAGCGCCTGGGGGGGGAATGAGCAGTTCTTC
TRBV2	TRBD1	-	TRBJ1-2	CASSQPRGTNYGYTF	TGTGCCAGCTCCCAGCCCAGGGGGACGAACTATGGCTACACCTTC
TRBV7-6	-	-	TRBJ1-2	CASSPTVGYGYTF	TGTGCCAGCAGCCCGACAGTTGGGTATGGCTACACCTTC
TRBV7-2	-	few	TRBJ2-7	CASSLRETRQARVSYEQYF	TGTGCCAGCAGCTTACGGGAGACACGACAGGCTAGGGTGTCCTACGAGCAGTACTTC
TRBV12-3/TRBV12-4	TRBD1	few	TRBJ1-6	CASSPRRQGNSPLHF	TGTGCCAGCAGTCCCCGTCGACAGGGGAATTCACCCCTCCACTTT
TRBV7-2	TRBD1	-	TRBJ2-7	CASSLDSQGDEQYF	TGTGCCAGCAGCTTAGATAGTCAGGGGGACGAGCAGTACTTC
TRBV12-3/TRBV12-4	TRBD2	-	TRBJ2-2	CASSPTVRGTGELFF	TGTGCCAGCAGTCCAACGGTGCGGGGGACCGGGGAGCTGTTTTTT
TRBV3-1	-	-	TRBJ2-5	CASSQGAWTQQETQYF	TGTGCCAGCAGCCAAGGTGCCTGGACTCAACAAGAGACCCAGTACTTC
TRBV7-7	-	few	TRBJ1-1	CASSLDPGPMTEAFF	TGTGCTAGCAGCTTAGATCCGGGTCCGATGACTGAAGCTTTCTTT
TRBV11-2	TRBD2	-	TRBJ2-3	CASGGGRGAPDTQYF	TGTGCCAGCGGGGGAGGGCGGGGGGCCCCAGATACGCAGTATTTT
TRBV12-3/TRBV12-4	TRBD2	-	TRBJ2-4	CASGTPGGGENIQYF	TGTGCCAGCGGTACCCCGGGGGGTGGGGAAAACATTCAGTACTTC
TRBV7-2	-	many	TRBJ2-1	CASSLVDRSYNEQFF	TGTGCCAGCAGCTTAGTCGACCGTTCCTACAATGAGCAGTTCTTC
TRBV4-1	TRBD2	-	TRBJ2-2	CASSHGFGGAAGELFF	TGCGCCAGCAGCCACGGGTTCGGGGGGGCGGCCGGGGAGCTGTTTTTT
TRBV25-1	TRBD1	-	TRBJ1-3	CASSEFGDRFGNTIYF	TGTGCCAGCAGTGAATTCGGGGACAGGTTTGGAAACACCATATATTTT
TRBV6-5	TRBD1	-	TRBJ2-3	CASSYPKDPRTGDGSDTQYF	TGTGCCAGCAGTTACCCGAAGGACCCCCGGACAGGGGATGGTTCAGATACGCAGTATTTT
TRBV7-3	TRBD2	few	TRBJ2-1	CASSFLAGGPNEQFF	TGTGCCAGCAGCTTTCTAGCGGGGGGGCCCAATGAGCAGTTCTTC
TRBV6-5	TRBD2	-	TRBJ2-5	CASSYSRLAGRETQYF	TGTGCCAGCAGTTACTCGAGGCTAGCGGGGCGGGAGACCCAGTACTTC
TRBV7-3	-	-	TRBJ2-5	CASSFTGNHQETQYF	TGTGCCAGCAGCTTCACTGGAAATCACCAAGAGACCCAGTACTTC
TRBV7-8	-	-	TRBJ1-5	CASSSGIERQPQHF	TGTGCCAGCAGCTCAGGTATCGAACGTCAGCCCCAGCATTTT
TRBV27	-	-	TRBJ1-1	CASRLQGLRNTEAFF	TGTGCCAGCAGACTCCAGGGGCTCAGGAACACTGAAGCTTTCTTT
TRBV7-6	-	-	TRBJ2-5	CASSHDTREETQYF	TGTGCCAGCAGCCACGATACTAGGGAAGAGACCCAGTACTTC
TRBV7-2	-	many	TRBJ1-2	CASSLAVAALYGYTF	TGTGCCAGCAGCTTAGCGGTGGCCGCCCTCTATGGCTACACCTTC
TRBV11-1	-	-	TRBJ2-1	CASSSYFHEQFF	TGTGCCAGCAGCTCCTATTTCCATGAGCAGTTCTTC
TRBV7-6	TRBD1	few	TRBJ2-3	CASSPEGAEYRHTDTQYF	TGTGCCAGCAGCCCCGAGGGGGCAGAGTACCGCCACACAGATACGCAGTATTTT
TRBV7-9	-	-	TRBJ2-3	CASSYDPGGTDTQYF	TGTGCCAGCAGCTACGACCCGGGGGGCACAGATACGCAGTATTTT
TRBV11-2	TRBD2	few	TRBJ2-3	CASSPMTSGGQDTQYF	TGTGCCAGCAGCCCAATGACTAGCGGGGGGCAAGATACGCAGTATTTT
TRBV5-6	-	-	TRBJ2-1	CASSFYLSYNEQFF	TGTGCCAGCAGCTTCTATCTATCCTACAATGAGCAGTTCTTC
TRBV4-1	TRBD2	few	TRBJ2-7	CASSQVRGGYHEQYF	TGCGCTTCCAGCCAAGTGCGCGGGGGTTACCACGAGCAGTACTTC
TRBV5-6	-	-	TRBJ2-7	CASSLDISYEQYF	TGTGCCAGCAGCTTGGATATTTCCTACGAGCAGTACTTC
TRBV4-2	-	-	TRBJ1-5	CASSQDRAGNQPQHF	TGTGCCAGCAGCCAAGATCGGGCGGGCAATCAGCCCCAGCATTTT
TRBV6-6	-	once	TRBJ2-3	CASMAGSTDTQYF	TGTGCCAGCATGGCGGGGAGCACAGATACGCAGTATTTT
TRBV12-3/TRBV12-4	-	many	TRBJ2-2	CASSFTGDTGELFF	TGTGCCAGCAGTTTTACAGGAGACACCGGGGAGCTGTTTTTT
TRBV4-1	-	-	TRBJ1-2	CASSQGTEGNYGYTF	TGCGCCAGCAGCCAAGGGACCGAAGGAAACTATGGCTACACCTTC
TRBV20-1	-	few	TRBJ1-1	CSAPWGGTEAFF	TGCAGTGCGCCGTGGGGGGGCACTGAAGCTTTCTTT
TRBV15	-	few	TRBJ2-5	CATSRARDGIQETQYF	TGTGCCACCAGCAGAGCACGGGATGGGATCCAAGAGACCCAGTACTTC